This T cell receptor beta chain was documented in a study of response to subunit inactivated influenza vaccine. Germline V gives CDR1 SGHRS, CDR2 YFSETQ. The CDR3 extends over 15 amino acids. The J segment lost 7 bases and the V segment lost 0 bases, leaving 6 bases of the junction unmatched. TCRdb passed the RT-PCR reads through MiXCR, listing each CDR3 protein once. The table has 500,000 to 650,000 distinct CDR3 sequences, approximately 7.1% seen once. The clonotype was recovered from a man aged 50 to 75 who received an inactivated influenza vaccine. This chain links TRBV5-1 with TRBJ2-2; 7 nucleotides align to TRBD1. The starting material was PBMCs from blood, obtained roughly 24 months after vaccination. The CDR3: CASSLAATGNGELFF. The CDR3 nucleotides read TGCGCCAGCAGCTTGGCGGCGACAGGGAACGGGGAGCTGTTTTTT. The full variable domain, with the rest looked up from reference TRBV5-1 and TRBJ2-2, is KAGVTQTPRYLIKTRGQQVTLSCSPISGHRSVSWYQQTPGQGLQFLFEYFSETQRNKGNFPGRFSGRQFSNSRSEMNVSTLELGDSALYLCASSLAATGNGELFFGEGSRLTVL.